This TCR beta chain was found in a study of patients and donors after allogeneic stem cell transplantation. The germline CDR1 and CDR2 sequences are LGHNA and YSLEER. This CDR3 comprises 13 residues. The ends were cut back, 5 bases at V and 7 bases at J, with 12 bases in the middle. TCRdb called the RT-PCR reads again in MiXCR, with one record for every CDR3 protein. The table lists under 200,000 distinct CDR3 sequences, about 32% of them singletons. The gene calls are TRBV4-3 and TRBJ1-5; D ambiguous. The clonotype originates from a human donor who was either an allogeneic HSCT recipient or a stem cell or donor lymphocyte infusion donor (not recorded which). It is not recorded whose cells these are; they may come from a transplant donor. Sequencing was carried out using blood, either unsorted or a sorted T cell fraction (not recorded which). This CDR3 reads CASSKYRGQPQHF. In DNA form, the CDR3 reads TGCGCCAGCAGCAAATACCGGGGACAGCCCCAGCATTTT.